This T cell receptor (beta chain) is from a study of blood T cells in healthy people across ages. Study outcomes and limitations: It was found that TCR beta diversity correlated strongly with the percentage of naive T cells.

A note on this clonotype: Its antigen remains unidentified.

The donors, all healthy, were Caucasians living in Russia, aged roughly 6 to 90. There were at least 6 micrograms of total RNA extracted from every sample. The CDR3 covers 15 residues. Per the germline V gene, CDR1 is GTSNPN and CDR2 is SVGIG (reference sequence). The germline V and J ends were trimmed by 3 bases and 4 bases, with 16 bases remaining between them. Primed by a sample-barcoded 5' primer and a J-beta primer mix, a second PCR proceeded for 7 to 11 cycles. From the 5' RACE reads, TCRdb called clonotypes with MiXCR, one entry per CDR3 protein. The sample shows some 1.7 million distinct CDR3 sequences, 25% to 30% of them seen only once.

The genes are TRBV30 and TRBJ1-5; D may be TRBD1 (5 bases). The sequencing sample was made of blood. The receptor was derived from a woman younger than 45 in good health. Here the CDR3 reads CAWRSERGRNQPQHF. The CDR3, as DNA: TGTGCCTGGAGATCGGAGAGGGGTAGAAATCAGCCCCAGCATTTT.